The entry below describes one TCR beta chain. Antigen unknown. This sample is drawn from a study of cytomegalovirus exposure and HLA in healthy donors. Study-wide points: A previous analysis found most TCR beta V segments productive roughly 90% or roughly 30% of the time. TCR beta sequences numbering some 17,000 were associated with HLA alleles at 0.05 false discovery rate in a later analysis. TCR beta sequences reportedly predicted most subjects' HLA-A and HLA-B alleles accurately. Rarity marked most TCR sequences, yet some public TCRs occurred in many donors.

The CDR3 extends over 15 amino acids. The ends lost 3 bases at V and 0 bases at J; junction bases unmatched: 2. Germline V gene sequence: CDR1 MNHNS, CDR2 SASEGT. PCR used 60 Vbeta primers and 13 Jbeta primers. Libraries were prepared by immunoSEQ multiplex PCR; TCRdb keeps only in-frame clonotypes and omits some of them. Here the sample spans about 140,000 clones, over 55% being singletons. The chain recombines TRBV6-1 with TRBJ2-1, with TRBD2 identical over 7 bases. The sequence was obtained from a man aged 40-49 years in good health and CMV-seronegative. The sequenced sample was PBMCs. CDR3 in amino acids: CASSEIAGSYNEQFF. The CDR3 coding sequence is TGTGCCAGCAGTGAGATAGCGGGCTCCTACAATGAGCAGTTCTTC.